These T cell receptor beta chains were read from a single sample in a study of CD8+ T cells in alopecia areata. Using immunoSEQ multiplex PCR, the repertoire was profiled, and TCRdb retains in-frame clones only, with some absent. The sample contains 200,000 to 250,000 clones, less than 45% of which appear only once. The material sequenced was CD4+ T cells sorted from blood, taken at roughly week 38, from a patient treated with tofacitinib. The origin of the receptors is a human donor with alopecia areata. Each CDR3 is given with its conserved first and last residue. The order of the fields is CDR3 protein, CDR3 DNA, clone size, J gene, V gene, D gene. The D gene is left open where the match is weak. Size values are once, few and many counts, or a class for expanded clones, and some rows have none.

CASSPQVPSTDTQYF | TGTGCCAGCAGTCCACAGGTTCCTAGCACAGATACGCAGTATTTT | few | TRBJ2-3 | TRBV2 | NA
CASSGPEGEKLFF | TGCGCCAGCAGCGGCCCGGAGGGGGAAAAACTGTTTTTT | NA | TRBJ1-4 | TRBV5-1 | NA
CSVESDTEAFF | TGCAGCGTTGAATCGGACACTGAAGCTTTCTTT | NA | TRBJ1-1 | TRBV29-1 | NA
CASSLVGTQPQHF | TGTGCCAGCAGCTTAGTAGGGACTCAGCCCCAGCATTTT | few | TRBJ1-5 | TRBV13 | NA
CASSPDRDRPFYEQYF | TGTGCCAGCAGCCCAGACCGGGACAGACCCTTCTACGAGCAGTACTTC | NA | TRBJ2-7 | TRBV11-1 | TRBD1
CASRPRGPPYEQYF | TGTGCCAGCAGGCCGCGGGGGCCTCCGTACGAGCAGTACTTC | NA | TRBJ2-7 | TRBV2 | NA
CASSQDPAGGRADTQYF | TGCGCCAGCAGCCAAGATCCAGCGGGAGGACGGGCAGATACGCAGTATTTT | few | TRBJ2-3 | TRBV4-3 | TRBD2
CASSPTRGDIQYF | TGTGCCAGTAGTCCCACCCGTGGAGACATTCAGTACTTC | NA | TRBJ2-4 | TRBV19 | NA
CSVADGETQYF | TGCAGCGTCGCAGATGGCGAGACCCAGTACTTC | NA | TRBJ2-5 | TRBV29-1 | NA
CSVGPTGELFF | TGCAGCGTTGGCCCCACCGGGGAGCTGTTTTTT | NA | TRBJ2-2 | TRBV29-1 | NA
CASSYSSTDTQYF | TGTGCCAGCAGTTACTCGTCTACAGATACGCAGTATTTT | NA | TRBJ2-3 | TRBV6-5 | NA
CASKSSHNSYEQYF | TGTGCCAGCAAGAGCTCCCACAACTCCTACGAGCAGTACTTC | NA | TRBJ2-7 | TRBV11-2 | NA
CASSLGWGKGTEAFF | TGCGCCAGCAGCTTGGGTTGGGGGAAGGGCACTGAAGCTTTCTTT | NA | TRBJ1-1 | TRBV5-1 | NA
CAWSGRVSNQPQHF | TGTGCCTGGAGTGGACGGGTTAGCAATCAGCCCCAGCATTTT | NA | TRBJ1-5 | TRBV30 | NA
CASSHSEGRPSYEQYF | TGTGCCAGCAGCCATTCCGAAGGAAGACCTTCCTACGAGCAGTACTTC | few | TRBJ2-7 | TRBV4-1 | NA
CASSLSPRGRYGYTF | TGTGCCAGCAGTTTATCCCCTCGTGGGAGGTATGGCTACACCTTC | many | TRBJ1-2 | TRBV28 | NA
CAARRNDEQYF | TGTGCCGCTCGACGGAACGACGAGCAGTACTTC | NA | TRBJ2-7 | TRBV15 | NA
CASSRLAGGARYTDTQYF | TGTGCCAGCAGCCGACTAGCGGGGGGAGCGAGGTATACAGATACGCAGTATTTT | NA | TRBJ2-3 | TRBV7-2 | TRBD2
CASRPDSKETQYF | TGTGCCAGCAGGCCGGACTCTAAAGAGACCCAGTACTTC | NA | TRBJ2-5 | TRBV5-6 | NA
CASSLTGSGGQPQHF | TGTGCCAGCAGCCTGACAGGGTCAGGGGGGCAGCCCCAGCATTTT | NA | TRBJ1-5 | TRBV7-6 | TRBD1
CSVRRDPGTSGSYEQYF | TGCAGCGTTCGGCGGGACCCCGGGACTAGCGGCTCCTACGAGCAGTACTTC | NA | TRBJ2-7 | TRBV29-1 | TRBD2
CSVEAGGNTDTQYF | TGCAGCGTGGAAGCGGGAGGGAACACAGATACGCAGTATTTT | NA | TRBJ2-3 | TRBV29-1 | TRBD2
CASTPRILAGASGELFF | TGTGCCAGCACCCCGAGGATACTAGCGGGAGCAAGCGGGGAGCTGTTTTTT | NA | TRBJ2-2 | TRBV28 | TRBD2
CASSRENEQYF | TGTGCCAGTAGTCGCGAGAACGAGCAGTACTTC | NA | TRBJ2-7 | TRBV19 | NA
CSVVRTLNYGYTF | TGCAGCGTCGTGAGGACCTTGAACTATGGCTACACCTTC | NA | TRBJ1-2 | TRBV29-1 | NA